This T cell receptor beta chain stems from a study of blood T cell repertoires in COVID-19. Whole-study context: The origin of the acute and convalescent COVID-19 samples was the United States, Italy and Spain. T cells, B-cell-depleted T cells, or PBMCs provided the cDNA or gDNA that served as material.

In the source study's methods: Quantification of nucleated cells was approximated via reference gene primer amplification. Profiled with immunoSEQ multiplex PCR; TCRdb holds only in-frame clones, not every one. V, J and clone size derive from that table, while D and trimming were established from the DNA sequence. Among tens of thousands of clones listed, approximately 80% were seen once. The CDR3 extends over 16 amino acids. The V end lost 7 bases, the J end lost 0 bases, and 16 bases lay between the germline ends. In germline, CDR1 is SGHVS, CDR2 FQNEAQ. The receptor comes from a man aged 50 to 60 with acute or convalescent COVID-19. The rearrangement links TRBV7-8 to TRBJ2-1, with a weak D call TRBD2 (5 bases). The source material was peripheral blood. In DNA form, the CDR3 reads TGTGCCAGCAATACCGGATGGGAGATCTCCTACAATGAGCAGTTCTTC. Residues: CASNTGWEISYNEQFF.